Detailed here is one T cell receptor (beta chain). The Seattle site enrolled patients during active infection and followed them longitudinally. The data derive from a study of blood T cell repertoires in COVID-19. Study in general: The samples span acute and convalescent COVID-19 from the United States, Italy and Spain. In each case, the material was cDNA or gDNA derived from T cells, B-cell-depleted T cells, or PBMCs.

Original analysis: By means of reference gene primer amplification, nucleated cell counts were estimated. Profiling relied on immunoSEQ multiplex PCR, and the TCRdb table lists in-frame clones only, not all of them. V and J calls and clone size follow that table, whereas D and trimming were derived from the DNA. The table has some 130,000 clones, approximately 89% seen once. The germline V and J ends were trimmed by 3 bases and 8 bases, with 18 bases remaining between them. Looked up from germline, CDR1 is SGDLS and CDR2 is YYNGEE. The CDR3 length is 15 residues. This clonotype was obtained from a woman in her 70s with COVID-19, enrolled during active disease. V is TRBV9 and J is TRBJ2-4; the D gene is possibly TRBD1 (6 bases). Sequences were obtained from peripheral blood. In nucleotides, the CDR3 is TGTGCCAGCAGCGAAAGACCGTACCCAGGGGACATTCAGTACTTC. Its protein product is CASSERPYPGDIQYF.